This entry concerns a single TCR beta chain. Its antigen remains unknown. The CDR3 consists of 15 residues. Trimming stripped 1 base from V and 7 bases from J, with 11 bases between. Per the germline V gene, CDR1 is SGHTA and CDR2 is FQGNSA. The sample originates from a study of radiotherapy plus CTLA-4 blockade in lung cancer. Overall study findings and caveats: Response, reportedly, was best predicted by interferon-beta along with early blood T cell clone dynamics.

The assay was immunoSEQ multiplex PCR, and TCRdb's table has in-frame clones only and misses some. The sample lists 81,000 or so clones, around 81% occurring once. Patients with chemo-refractory metastatic non-small-cell lung cancer received focal radiation plus CTLA-4 blockade with ipilimumab. The rearrangement joins TRBV7-2 to TRBJ1-6; no clear D. The sequence was collected from a human donor with non-small cell lung cancer whose response to radiotherapy plus ipilimumab could not be evaluated. Some clones in this sample may be carry-over from other donors' samples. Material: peripheral blood, obtained from a patient treated with radiotherapy plus ipilimumab. The CDR3 nucleotides are TGTGCCAGCAGCTTAGGCCCGGGCGGGAATTCACCCCTCCACTTT. As protein: CASSLGPGGNSPLHF.